This T cell receptor beta chain came from a study of T cell repertoires in cytomegalovirus infection. Across the study: Indications of both CMV infection and matching HLA type were provided by public TCR beta signatures.

MiXCR was run by TCRdb on the reads, yielding one entry per CDR3 protein. Counted here are about 150,000 distinct CDR3 sequences, around 22% occurring once; the ten biggest clones make up 9.5% to 13%. The length of the CDR3 is 11 residues. V lost 5 bases to trimming and J lost 6 bases, with 7 bases between them. Germline V lookup: CDR1 GTSNPN, CDR2 SVGIG (reference sequence). This clonotype has just a few counts. As yet, its antigen is unknown. General study points: In two of eight donors, the top clonotype was HLA-C-restricted CMV-specific. Cumulative frequency (of public TCR beta family members) identified carriers of CMV plus the relevant HLA.

This clonotype was sampled from a human donor in good health (CMV status not recorded). Some clones in this sample may be carry-over from other donors' samples. Sequencing was carried out using PBMCs. The chain carries TRBV30 and TRBJ2-2, with TRBD1 as a possible D gene (5 bases). The CDR3 loop reads CAWWGSGELFF. The CDR3 region has the DNA TGTGCCTGGTGGGGCTCCGGGGAGCTGTTTTTT.